These 32 T cell receptor beta chains came from one sample sequenced in a study of tumor-infiltrating lymphocytes in localized non-small cell lung cancer. Sequencing used immunoSEQ multiplex PCR; TCRdb keeps in-frame clones, though not all of them. The sample includes 10,000 to 15,000 clones, just over 85% of them seen just once. Sequencing input: lung tumor tissue. The receptors here all came from a human donor with non-small cell lung cancer.

The rearrangement uses TRBV15 and TRBJ1-5; possible D gene TRBD1, 5 bases. V lost 5 bases, J lost 3 bases, and 8 bases lay in between. CDR3 length: 13 amino acids. Germline CDR1 reads LNHNV; CDR2 reads YYDKDF (reference sequence). The CDR3 nucleotides are TGTGCCACCAGCGACAGTTCCAATCAGCCCCAGCATTTT. Amino acids: CATSDSSNQPQHF.

V is TRBV4-2 and J is TRBJ2-1; no reliable D call. The CDR3 loop spans 11 amino acids. The ends were cut back, 0 bases at V and 6 bases at J, with 0 bases in the middle. CDR1 and CDR2 from the germline V gene are LGHNA and YNFKEQ. This CDR3 reads CASSQDNEQFF. The CDR3 bases are TGTGCCAGCAGCCAAGACAATGAGCAGTTCTTC.

This chain connects TRBV5-6 to TRBJ2-7; D gene unclear. Trimming took off 4 bases at V and 0 bases at J, with 14 bases between the two ends. The CDR3 is made up of 15 amino acids. Germline V gives CDR1 SGHDT, CDR2 YYEEEE. This CDR3 reads CASSLTGGTSYEQYF. The CDR3 bases are TGTGCCAGCAGCCTGACCGGCGGAACCTCCTACGAGCAGTACTTC.

This sequence joins TRBV4-1 and TRBJ2-3; D perhaps matches TRBD1 (6 bases). The V gene lost 1 base and the J gene lost 6 bases, with 11 bases spanning the gap. CDR3 length: 14 amino acids. Germline V gene data show CDR1 as MGHRA and CDR2 as YSYEKL. CDR3 nucleotide sequence: TGCGCCAGCAGCCAAGCAGGGGTGGGGGATACGCAGTATTTT. Amino acids: CASSQAGVGDTQYF.

The chain joins TRBV9 to TRBJ2-6; D ambiguous. V was cut by 0 bases and J by 0 bases, with 4 bases left in between. Germline V gene data show CDR1 as SGDLS and CDR2 as YYNGEE. The CDR3 totals 15 residues. The CDR3 is CASSVGFSGANVLTF. The CDR3 coding sequence is TGTGCCAGCAGCGTAGGGTTCTCTGGGGCCAACGTCCTGACTTTC.

The V and J genes are TRBV28 and TRBJ2-7; D remains unclear. Between the trimmed V and J ends, which lost 8 bases and 5 bases, there was a span of 13 bases. The germline gives CDR1 MDHEN, CDR2 SYDVKM. This CDR3 region has 12 residues. The CDR3 nucleotides read TGTGCCAGCCAAACTTCCGTAGACGAGCAGTACTTC. Translating it yields CASQTSVDEQYF.

The V and J genes are TRBV7-8 and TRBJ2-3; D is undetermined. Per germline, CDR1 SGHVS and CDR2 FQNEAQ. V was trimmed by 2 bases and J by 1 base, leaving 4 bases between them. CDR3 length: 13 amino acids. CDR3 amino acids: CASSLQGTDTQYF. The CDR3 region has the DNA TGTGCCAGCAGCTTACAGGGCACAGATACGCAGTATTTT.

This chain links TRBV6-6 with TRBJ2-1; D not certain. V lost 10 bases, J lost 9 bases, and 16 bases lay in between. Germline V gene sequence: CDR1 MNHNY, CDR2 SVGAGI (reference sequence). The CDR3 length is 12 residues. The DNA of the CDR3 is TGTGCCACCGAGACCTCCAGCCCTGAGCAGTTCTTC. Translated, it gives CATETSSPEQFF.

This clone was seen a few times. J is TRBJ1-1 and V is TRBV5-1; 7 positions agree with TRBD1. The J segment lost 1 base and the V segment lost 1 base, leaving 7 bases of the junction unmatched. CDR1 is SGHRS, CDR2 YFSETQ, per germline. This CDR3 is 16 amino acids long. The CDR3 loop is CASSLSRGQKNTEAFF. CDR3 DNA: TGCGCCAGCAGCTTGTCCAGGGGACAGAAGAACACTGAAGCTTTCTTT.

The chain joins TRBV27 to TRBJ1-1, with a tentative D call TRBD1 (5 bases). V gave up 5 bases and J gave up 1 base, with 14 bases separating them. CDR3 size: 15 residues. Germline V gives CDR1 MNHEY, CDR2 SMNVEV (reference sequence). The CDR3 DNA sequence: TGTGCCAGCAGTCCGCCTGGGGCACCGAACACTGAAGCTTTCTTT. Protein: CASSPPGAPNTEAFF.

This rearrangement joins TRBV18 to TRBJ2-5, with a tentative D call TRBD2 (7 bases). This CDR3 is built from 14 residues. The ends were cut back, 3 bases at V and 5 bases at J, with 13 bases in the middle. In germline, CDR1 is KGHSH, CDR2 LQKENI. CDR3 sequence reads: CASSPGGRVETQYF. The CDR3 nucleotides read TGTGCCAGCTCACCGGGGGGGCGCGTGGAGACCCAGTACTTC.

This clone was found once. The gene calls are TRBV9 and TRBJ2-1; 7 bases agree with TRBD2. The length of the CDR3 is 16 residues. The ends lost 0 bases at V and 9 bases at J; junction bases unmatched: 12. CDR1 SGDLS and CDR2 YYNGEE come from the germline V gene. The CDR3 protein is CASSVDGGSTVSEQFF. DNA of the CDR3: TGTGCCAGCAGCGTAGACGGCGGGAGCACCGTTTCTGAGCAGTTCTTC.

V usage is TRBV7-9 and J usage is TRBJ1-2; TRBD1 might be the D (5 bases). The V gene's germline CDR1 is SEHNR and CDR2 FQNEAQ (reference sequence). V was clipped by 1 base and J by 7 bases, with 10 bases between them. There are 13 residues in the CDR3. The CDR3 region is CASSLDGGGGYTF. The CDR3 coding sequence is TGTGCCAGCAGCTTAGATGGGGGAGGTGGCTACACCTTC.

This clone appeared a few times. This sequence joins TRBV2 and TRBJ1-4; D call uncertain. V was pared by 7 bases and J by 4 bases, with 13 bases between. Germline values: CDR1 SNHLY, CDR2 FYNNEI. The CDR3 runs 14 residues. This chain's CDR3 is CASTTDVGNEKLFF. The CDR3 DNA is TGTGCCAGCACGACGGACGTGGGTAATGAAAAACTGTTTTTT.

The chain joins TRBV4-1 to TRBJ2-5, with D possibly matching TRBD1 (6 bases). The CDR3 sequence is 16 residues long. With 0 bases removed from V and 5 bases from J, the gap between germline ends came to 16 bases. In germline, CDR1 is MGHRA, CDR2 YSYEKL. The CDR3 sequence is CASSQDQTPGQETQYF. The CDR3 DNA reads as TGCGCCAGCAGCCAAGATCAAACTCCAGGACAGGAGACCCAGTACTTC.

V is TRBV7-9 and J is TRBJ2-5; 11 bases are shared with TRBD2. The length of the CDR3 is 16 residues. V lost 4 bases to trimming and J lost 5 bases; unmatched junction nucleotides: 9. Germline lookup yields CDR1 SEHNR and CDR2 FQNEAQ (reference sequence). CDR3 sequence: CASSSILAGVVETQYF. Written as DNA, the CDR3 is TGTGCCAGCAGCTCAATACTAGCGGGAGTGGTGGAGACCCAGTACTTC.

The V call is TRBV9, the J call TRBJ2-3, with D possibly being TRBD1 (6 bases). Germline-derived CDR1 and CDR2 are SGDLS and YYNGEE. V lost 4 bases, J lost 0 bases, and 15 bases lay in between. The CDR3 has 16 residues. The CDR3 coding sequence is TGTGCCAGCAGCCCTAGGGACACAGGTAGCACAGATACGCAGTATTTT. Translating gives CASSPRDTGSTDTQYF.

The chain employs TRBV7-8 and TRBJ2-5; D ambiguous. Deletions cut 6 bases from V and 3 bases from J, with 8 bases between. This CDR3 contains 12 residues. CDR1 is SGHVS, CDR2 FQNEAQ, per germline. CDR3 residues: CASSLTKETQYF. Here the CDR3 DNA reads TGTGCCAGCAGTTTAACAAAAGAGACCCAGTACTTC.

The chain couples TRBV6-6 to TRBJ1-5, with D possibly matching TRBD1 (5 bases). V lost 6 bases, J lost 5 bases, and 14 bases lay in between. The V gene's germline CDR1 is MNHNY and CDR2 SVGAGI (reference sequence). There are 14 residues in the CDR3. The DNA for the CDR3 is TGTGCCAGCAGGGAACCGGACAATTATCAGCCCCAGCATTTT. It is translated as CASREPDNYQPQHF.

The sample holds one count of this clone. The rearrangement joins TRBV11-2 to TRBJ1-1; D call uncertain. Trimming removed 2 bases at V and 1 base at J, with 8 bases between. Looked up from germline, CDR1 is SGHAT and CDR2 is FQNNGV. This CDR3 is 14 amino acids long. In DNA form, the CDR3 reads TGTGCCAGCAGCTTAACGCGCACGAACACTGAAGCTTTCTTT. Encoded protein: CASSLTRTNTEAFF.

The chain carries TRBV5-1 and TRBJ2-3; D may match TRBD1 or TRBD2 (6 bases each). Trimming removed 3 bases from V and 2 bases from J, with 16 bases in between. Germline CDR1 and CDR2: SGHRS and YFSETQ. This CDR3 is built from 16 residues. CDR3 sequence reads: CASSSGWGASTDTQYF. The DNA of the CDR3 is TGCGCCAGCAGCTCTGGGTGGGGGGCCTCCACAGATACGCAGTATTTT. The whole variable domain, filled in from reference TRBV5-1 and TRBJ2-3, reads KAGVTQTPRYLIKTRGQQVTLSCSPISGHRSVSWYQQTPGQGLQFLFEYFSETQRNKGNFPGRFSGRQFSNSRSEMNVSTLELGDSALYLCASSSGWGASTDTQYFGPGTRLTVL.

In this sample, this clone turned up a few times. J is TRBJ2-7 and V is TRBV5-1; 11 bases are a match to TRBD2. The V and J ends lost 5 bases and 3 bases, in that order; junction bases with no gene match: 13. The germline V gene has CDR1 SGHRS and CDR2 YFSETQ. The CDR3 contains 17 residues. CDR3 protein: CASSFTGTSGRNYEQYF. CDR3 DNA sequence: TGCGCCAGCAGTTTTACCGGGACTAGCGGCCGGAACTACGAGCAGTACTTC. The whole variable domain, filled in from reference TRBV5-1 and TRBJ2-7, reads KAGVTQTPRYLIKTRGQQVTLSCSPISGHRSVSWYQQTPGQGLQFLFEYFSETQRNKGNFPGRFSGRQFSNSRSEMNVSTLELGDSALYLCASSFTGTSGRNYEQYFGPGTRLTVT.

The chain uses TRBV28 and TRBJ1-1, with D possibly matching TRBD1 (5 bases). Trimming stripped 11 bases from V and 6 bases from J, with 19 bases between. CDR1 and CDR2 from the germline V gene are MDHEN and SYDVKM. This CDR3 is 13 amino acids long. The CDR3 protein is CAHGTAGLAEAFF. CDR3 bases: TGTGCCCACGGGACTGCGGGGTTGGCTGAAGCTTTCTTT.

The rearrangement links TRBV10-1 to TRBJ1-2; perhaps TRBD1 as D (6 bases). The germline V gene has CDR1 WNHNN and CDR2 SYGVQD (reference sequence). CDR3 size: 14 residues. Trimming shortened V by 7 bases and J by 2 bases, and 14 bases separated the two germline ends. The CDR3 region has the DNA TGCGCCAGCATCCGGACAGTGACCAACTATGGCTACACCTTC. Its translation: CASIRTVTNYGYTF.

CDR3 nucleotides: TGTGCCAGCAGCTTACAGGGTATGGCTACGCAGTATTTT. Amino acid sequence: CASSLQGMATQYF. This chain links TRBV5-8 with TRBJ2-3; TRBD1 might be the D (6 bases). The CDR3 sequence is 13 residues long. V was clipped by 2 bases and J by 8 bases, with 12 bases between them. CDR1 is SGHTS, CDR2 YDEGEE, per germline.

J is TRBJ1-2 and V is TRBV29-1; maybe TRBD1 (6 bases). Germline V CDR1 and CDR2: SQVTM, ANQGSEA. The CDR3 spans 15 residues. Deletions cut 7 bases from V and 3 bases from J, with 21 bases between. The CDR3 region is CSAGSLRGGDYGYTF. The CDR3 nucleotides read TGCAGCGCTGGATCTCTGAGAGGGGGTGACTATGGCTACACCTTC. The full variable domain, completed using reference TRBV29-1 and TRBJ1-2, is SAVISQKPSRDICQRGTSLTIQCQVDSQVTMMFWYRQQPGQSLTLIATANQGSEATYESGFVIDKFPISRPNLTFSTLTVSNMSPEDSSIYLCSAGSLRGGDYGYTFGSGTRLTVV.

This sequence joins TRBV7-2 and TRBJ2-7; D not certain. Per germline, CDR1 SGHTA and CDR2 FQGNSA. Trimming removed 1 base from V and 3 bases from J, with 10 bases in between. The CDR3 is made up of 14 amino acids. CDR3 residues: CASSLGGSNYEQYF. CDR3 nucleotides: TGTGCCAGCAGCTTAGGGGGTAGCAACTACGAGCAGTACTTC.

CDR3 nucleotide sequence: TGTGCCAGCAGCCAACAGGTGAACACTGAAGCTTTCTTT. It yields the protein CASSQQVNTEAFF. This chain joins TRBV7-3 and TRBJ1-1; TRBD1 is a possible D gene (5 bases). V gave up 5 bases and J gave up 0 bases, with 7 bases separating them. The CDR3 has 13 residues. CDR1 SGHTA and CDR2 FQGTGA come from the germline V gene.

DNA of the CDR3: TGCGCCAGCAGCTCCTCAGGGTTTGCCACTGAAGCTTTCTTT. This sequence encodes CASSSSGFATEAFF. The rearrangement joins TRBV5-1 to TRBJ1-1, with a tentative D call TRBD1 (5 bases). V lost 3 bases to trimming and J lost 4 bases, with 13 bases between them. The CDR3 is 14 amino acids. Germline V lookup: CDR1 SGHRS, CDR2 YFSETQ.

A remark on this clone: This CDR3 is also generated by other DNA sequences in the sample. V usage is TRBV2 and J usage is TRBJ2-7; D unclear. The CDR3 length is 11 residues. V lost 3 bases and J 0 bases, leaving 0 bases between the germline ends. Germline CDR1 and CDR2: SNHLY and FYNNEI. CDR3 amino acids: CASSDSYEQYF. In DNA, the CDR3 is TGTGCCAGCAGTGACTCCTACGAGCAGTACTTC.

The chain has TRBV27 and TRBJ1-2, with D uncertain. The CDR3 consists of 14 residues. With 4 bases removed from V and 8 bases from J, the gap between germline ends came to 17 bases. CDR1 is MNHEY and CDR2 is SMNVEV in the germline V gene (reference sequence). As DNA, the CDR3 is TGTGCCAGCAGTTCCCCTGGGAGGAAGGGCGGCTACACCTTC. Translating gives CASSSPGRKGGYTF.

J is TRBJ2-3 and V is TRBV29-1; D is possibly TRBD2 (5 bases). The CDR3 length is 14 residues. Per germline, CDR1 SQVTM and CDR2 ANQGSEA. V was shortened by 6 bases and J by 0 bases, with 13 bases between the two germline ends. CDR3 DNA sequence: TGCAGCGTGCGGGCCGTGATGAGCACAGATACGCAGTATTTT. This gives the protein CSVRAVMSTDTQYF.